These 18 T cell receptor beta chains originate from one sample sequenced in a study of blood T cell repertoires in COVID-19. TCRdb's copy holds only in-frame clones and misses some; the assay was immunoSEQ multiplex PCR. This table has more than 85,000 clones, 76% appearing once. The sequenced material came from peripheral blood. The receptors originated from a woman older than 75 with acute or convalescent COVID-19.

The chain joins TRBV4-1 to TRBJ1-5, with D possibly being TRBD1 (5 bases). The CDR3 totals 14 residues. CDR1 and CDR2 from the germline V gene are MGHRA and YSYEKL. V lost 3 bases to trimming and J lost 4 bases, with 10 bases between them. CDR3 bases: TGCGCCAGCAGCCAGGGGCAGGGTAATCAGCCCCAGCATTTT. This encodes CASSQGQGNQPQHF.

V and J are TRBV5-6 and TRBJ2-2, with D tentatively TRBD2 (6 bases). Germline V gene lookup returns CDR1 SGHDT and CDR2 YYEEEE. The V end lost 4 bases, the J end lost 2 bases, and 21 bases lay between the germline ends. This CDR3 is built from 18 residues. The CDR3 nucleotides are TGTGCCAGCAGCGCACGAGTGTTGGGGGGACCTAACACCGGGGAGCTGTTTTTT. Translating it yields CASSARVLGGPNTGELFF.

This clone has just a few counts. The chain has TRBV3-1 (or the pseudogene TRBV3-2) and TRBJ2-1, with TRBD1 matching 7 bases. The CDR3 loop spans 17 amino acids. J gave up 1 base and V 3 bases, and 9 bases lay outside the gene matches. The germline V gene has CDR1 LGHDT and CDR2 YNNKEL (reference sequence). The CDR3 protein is CASSHQRDSLSYNEQFF. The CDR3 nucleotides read TGTGCCAGCAGCCATCAGAGGGACAGTCTATCCTACAATGAGCAGTTCTTC.

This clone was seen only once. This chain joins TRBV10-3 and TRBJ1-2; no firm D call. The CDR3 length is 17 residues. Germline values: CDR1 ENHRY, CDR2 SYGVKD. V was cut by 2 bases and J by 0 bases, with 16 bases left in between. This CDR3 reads CAISEPRTRVANYGYTF. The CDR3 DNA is TGTGCCATCAGTGAGCCTCGCACCCGGGTAGCTAACTATGGCTACACCTTC.

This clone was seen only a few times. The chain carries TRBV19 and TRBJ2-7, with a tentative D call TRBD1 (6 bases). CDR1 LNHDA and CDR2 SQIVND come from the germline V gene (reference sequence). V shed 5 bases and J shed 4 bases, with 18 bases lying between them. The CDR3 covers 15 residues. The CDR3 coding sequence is TGTGCCAGTAGTCACCGACAGGCGACGTTGTACGAGCAGTACTTC. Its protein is CASSHRQATLYEQYF. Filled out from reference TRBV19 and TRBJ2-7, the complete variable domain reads DGGITQSPKYLFRKEGQNVTLSCEQNLNHDAMYWYRQDPGQGLRLIYYSQIVNDFQKGDIAEGYSVSREKKESFPLTVTSAQKNPTAFYLCASSHRQATLYEQYFGPGTRLTVT.

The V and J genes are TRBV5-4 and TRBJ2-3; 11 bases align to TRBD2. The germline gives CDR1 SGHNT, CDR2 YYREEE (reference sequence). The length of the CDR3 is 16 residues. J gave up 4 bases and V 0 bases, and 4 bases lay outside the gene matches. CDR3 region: CASSLVVTSGADTQYF. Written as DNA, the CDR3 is TGTGCCAGCAGCTTGGTAGTGACTAGCGGGGCAGATACGCAGTATTTT.

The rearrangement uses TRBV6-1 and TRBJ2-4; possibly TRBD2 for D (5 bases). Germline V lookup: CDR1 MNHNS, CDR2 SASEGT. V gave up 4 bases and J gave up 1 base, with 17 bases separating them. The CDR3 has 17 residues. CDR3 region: CASSGTGISTAKNIQYF. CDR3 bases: TGTGCCAGCAGTGGAACGGGGATATCAACGGCCAAAAACATTCAGTACTTC.

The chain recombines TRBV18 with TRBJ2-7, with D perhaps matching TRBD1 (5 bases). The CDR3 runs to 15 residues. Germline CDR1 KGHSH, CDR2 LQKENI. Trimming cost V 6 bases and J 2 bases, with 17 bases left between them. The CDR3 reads CASSLSPTVAYEQYF. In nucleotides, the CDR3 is TGTGCCAGCTCTCTCTCCCCGACAGTCGCCTACGAGCAGTACTTC.

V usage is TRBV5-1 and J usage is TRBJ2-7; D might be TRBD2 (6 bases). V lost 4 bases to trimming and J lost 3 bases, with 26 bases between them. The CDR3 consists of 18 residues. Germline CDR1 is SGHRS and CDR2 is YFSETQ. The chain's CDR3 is CASSPTGGLTVWGYEQYF. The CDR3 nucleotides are TGCGCCAGCAGCCCGACCGGCGGACTAACCGTTTGGGGCTACGAGCAGTACTTC.

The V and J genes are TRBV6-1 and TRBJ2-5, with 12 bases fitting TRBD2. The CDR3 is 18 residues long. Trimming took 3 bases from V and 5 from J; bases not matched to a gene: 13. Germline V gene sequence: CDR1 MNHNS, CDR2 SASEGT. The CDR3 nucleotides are TGTGCCAGCAGTGAGAGACTAGCGGGAGACCCTCGGGGGGAGACCCAGTACTTC. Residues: CASSERLAGDPRGETQYF.

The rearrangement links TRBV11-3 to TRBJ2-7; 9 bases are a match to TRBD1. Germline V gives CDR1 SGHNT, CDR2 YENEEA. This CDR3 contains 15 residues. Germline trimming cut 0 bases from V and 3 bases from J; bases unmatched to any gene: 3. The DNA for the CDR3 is TGTGCCAGCAGCTTAGAGGGGGGACAGGGCTACGAGCAGTACTTC. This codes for CASSLEGGQGYEQYF.

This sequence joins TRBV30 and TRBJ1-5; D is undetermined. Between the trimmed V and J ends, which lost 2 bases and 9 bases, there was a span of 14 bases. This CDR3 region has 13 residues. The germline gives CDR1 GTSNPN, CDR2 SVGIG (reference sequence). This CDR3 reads CAWSTEPRGPQHF. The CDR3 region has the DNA TGTGCCTGGAGTACCGAGCCGCGAGGGCCCCAGCATTTT. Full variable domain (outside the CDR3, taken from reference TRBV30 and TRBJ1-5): SQTIHQWPATLVQPVGSPLSLECTVEGTSNPNLYWYRQAAGRGLQLLFYSVGIGQISSEVPQNLSASRPQDRQFILSSKKLLLSDSGFYLCAWSTEPRGPQHFGDGTRLSIL.

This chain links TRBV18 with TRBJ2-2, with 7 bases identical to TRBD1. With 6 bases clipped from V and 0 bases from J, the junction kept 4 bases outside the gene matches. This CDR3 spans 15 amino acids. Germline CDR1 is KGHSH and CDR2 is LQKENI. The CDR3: CASSQQGPNTGELFF. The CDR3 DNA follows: TGTGCCAGCTCTCAACAGGGGCCGAACACCGGGGAGCTGTTTTTT.

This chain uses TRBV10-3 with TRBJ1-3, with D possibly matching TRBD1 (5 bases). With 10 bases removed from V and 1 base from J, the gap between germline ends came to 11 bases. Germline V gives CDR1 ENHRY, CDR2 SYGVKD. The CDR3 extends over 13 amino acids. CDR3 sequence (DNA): TGTGCCACCCAAGGGGTTTCTGGAAACACCATATATTTT. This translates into CATQGVSGNTIYF.

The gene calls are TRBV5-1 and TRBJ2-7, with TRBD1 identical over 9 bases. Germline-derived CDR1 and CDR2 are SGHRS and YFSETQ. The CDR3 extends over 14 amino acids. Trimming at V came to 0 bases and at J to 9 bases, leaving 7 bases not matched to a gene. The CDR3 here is CASSLDRGRYGQYF. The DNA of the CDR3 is TGCGCCAGCAGCTTGGACAGGGGGCGGTATGGGCAGTACTTC.

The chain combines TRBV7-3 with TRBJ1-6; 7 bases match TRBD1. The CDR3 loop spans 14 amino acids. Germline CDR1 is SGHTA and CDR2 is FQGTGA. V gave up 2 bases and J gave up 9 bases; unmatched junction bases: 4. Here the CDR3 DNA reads TGTGCCAGCAGCTTAGGACAGGACTTTTCACCCCTCCACTTT. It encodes CASSLGQDFSPLHF.

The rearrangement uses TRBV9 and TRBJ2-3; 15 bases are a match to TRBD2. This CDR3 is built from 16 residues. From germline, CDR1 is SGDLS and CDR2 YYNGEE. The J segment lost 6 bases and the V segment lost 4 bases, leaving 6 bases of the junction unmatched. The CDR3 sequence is CASSRFGTSGGDTQYF. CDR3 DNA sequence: TGTGCCAGCAGCCGATTCGGGACTAGCGGGGGGGATACGCAGTATTTT.

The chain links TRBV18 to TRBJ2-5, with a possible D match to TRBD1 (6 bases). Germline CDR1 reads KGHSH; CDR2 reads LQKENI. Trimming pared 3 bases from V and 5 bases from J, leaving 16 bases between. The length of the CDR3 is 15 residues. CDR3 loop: CASSPYSGVGETQYF. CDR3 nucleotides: TGTGCCAGCTCACCCTATTCAGGGGTCGGGGAGACCCAGTACTTC.